This TCR beta chain was retrieved from a study of blood T cell repertoires in COVID-19. Measured with immunoSEQ multiplex PCR; TCRdb has only the in-frame clones, and not every one. In the table there are a few hundred thousand clones, 85% to 90% of which are singletons. The study recruited people aged roughly 18 to 100 years across about two dozen US areas. Clinical history as reported by participants underpinned cohort assignment. Cohort 3 donors were reported recovered after two negative PCRs, clearance, or symptom resolution. Looked up from germline, CDR1 is SGHVS and CDR2 is FQNEAQ. The CDR3 extends over 14 amino acids. V was clipped by 5 bases and J by 9 bases, with 19 bases between them. This clone was seen only once.

The receptor was isolated from a man aged 35-49 years who had recovered from COVID-19. This sequence joins TRBV7-8 and TRBJ2-5; D remains unclear. Sequenced: PBMCs or T cells enriched from blood (not recorded which). CDR3 bases: TGTGCCAGCAGCGCGAGCGTAGGCACCCCCCCCCAGTACTTC. Residues: CASSASVGTPPQYF.